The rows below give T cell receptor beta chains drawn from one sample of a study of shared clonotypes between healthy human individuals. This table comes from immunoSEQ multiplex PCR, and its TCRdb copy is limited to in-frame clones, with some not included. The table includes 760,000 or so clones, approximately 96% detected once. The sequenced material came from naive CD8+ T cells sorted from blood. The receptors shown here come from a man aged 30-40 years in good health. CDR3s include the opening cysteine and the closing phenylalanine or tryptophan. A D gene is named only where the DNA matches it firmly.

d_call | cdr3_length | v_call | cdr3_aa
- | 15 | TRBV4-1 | CASSHGTAGTGELFF
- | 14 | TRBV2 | CASSERDPAYEQYF
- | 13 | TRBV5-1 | CASSRSENYEQYF
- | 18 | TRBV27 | CASSLWGAGYGVGGELFF
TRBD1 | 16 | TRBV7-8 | CASSSTGTGENQPQHF
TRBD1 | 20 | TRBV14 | CASSQQTGPVFQGPYNEQFF
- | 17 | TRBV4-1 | CASSQDPGQGINQPQHF
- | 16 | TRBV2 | CASSVVDKPHSGEQYF
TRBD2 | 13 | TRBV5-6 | CASSWTRGYEQYF
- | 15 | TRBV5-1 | CASSGAGTPTNEQFF
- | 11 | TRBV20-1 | CSASARNEQFF
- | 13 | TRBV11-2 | CASSLGDHYEQYF